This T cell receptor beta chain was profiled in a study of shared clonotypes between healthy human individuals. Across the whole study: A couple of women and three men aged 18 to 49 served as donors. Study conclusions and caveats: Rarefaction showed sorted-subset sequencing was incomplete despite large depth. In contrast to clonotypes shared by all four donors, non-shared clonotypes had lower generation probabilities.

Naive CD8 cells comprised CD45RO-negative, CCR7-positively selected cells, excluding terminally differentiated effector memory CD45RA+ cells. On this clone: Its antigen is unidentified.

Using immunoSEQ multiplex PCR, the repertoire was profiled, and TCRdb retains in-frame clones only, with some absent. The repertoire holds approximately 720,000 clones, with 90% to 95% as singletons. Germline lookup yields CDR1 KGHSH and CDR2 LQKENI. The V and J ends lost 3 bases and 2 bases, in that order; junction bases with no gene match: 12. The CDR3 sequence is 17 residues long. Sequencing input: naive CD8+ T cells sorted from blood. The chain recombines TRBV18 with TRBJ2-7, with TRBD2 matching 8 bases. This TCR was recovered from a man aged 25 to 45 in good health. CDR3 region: CASSPKIAGPPTYEQYF. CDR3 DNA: TGTGCCAGCTCACCTAAGATAGCGGGACCACCTACCTACGAGCAGTACTTC.